A selection of T cell receptor beta chains follows, all from one sample in a study of cytomegalovirus exposure and HLA in healthy donors. Sequenced by immunoSEQ multiplex PCR; TCRdb stores in-frame clones only, minus some. The table includes about 84,000 clones, 63% detected once. The sample was PBMCs. All receptors derive from a woman in her thirties or forties in good health and CMV-seropositive. Each CDR3 is given with its conserved first and last residue.

CASSSRTSHGVREKLFF,TRBV28,TRBJ1-4
CASSTQPGQTYEQYF,TRBV7-3,TRBJ2-7
CASSEWTENTEAFF,TRBV28,TRBJ1-1
CASSRGASGRMDEQFF,TRBV25-1,TRBJ2-1
CASSGLAGDPGANVLTF,TRBV2,TRBJ2-6
CASSLTIENTIYF,TRBV28,TRBJ1-3
CASSVGQGVETQYF,TRBV5-1,TRBJ2-5
CASLSGSHEQYF,TRBV10-2,TRBJ2-7
CASSFPFGGADGYTF,TRBV7-9,TRBJ1-2
CASRDRWYNEQFF,TRBV19,TRBJ2-1
CASSLDSVDTQYF,TRBV11-3,TRBJ2-3
CASSVDTGYSGANVLTF,TRBV6-1,TRBJ2-6
CASNRGVGTGELFF,TRBV6-5,TRBJ2-2
CASREWGTGNTGELFF,TRBV19,TRBJ2-2
CASSFGRGAYEQYF,TRBV27,TRBJ2-7
CATSRDRRVYEQYF,TRBV15,TRBJ2-7
CASSIVGSPQHF,TRBV19,TRBJ1-5
CASSFLLVAGEEEQFF,TRBV27,TRBJ2-1
CARERPGTHLDTQYF,TRBV10-1,TRBJ2-3
CASSYAPGQGYGYTF,TRBV6-5,TRBJ1-2
CASSLHTITFQYF,TRBV7-2,TRBJ2-7
CSVRGRDSTEAFF,TRBV29-1,TRBJ1-1